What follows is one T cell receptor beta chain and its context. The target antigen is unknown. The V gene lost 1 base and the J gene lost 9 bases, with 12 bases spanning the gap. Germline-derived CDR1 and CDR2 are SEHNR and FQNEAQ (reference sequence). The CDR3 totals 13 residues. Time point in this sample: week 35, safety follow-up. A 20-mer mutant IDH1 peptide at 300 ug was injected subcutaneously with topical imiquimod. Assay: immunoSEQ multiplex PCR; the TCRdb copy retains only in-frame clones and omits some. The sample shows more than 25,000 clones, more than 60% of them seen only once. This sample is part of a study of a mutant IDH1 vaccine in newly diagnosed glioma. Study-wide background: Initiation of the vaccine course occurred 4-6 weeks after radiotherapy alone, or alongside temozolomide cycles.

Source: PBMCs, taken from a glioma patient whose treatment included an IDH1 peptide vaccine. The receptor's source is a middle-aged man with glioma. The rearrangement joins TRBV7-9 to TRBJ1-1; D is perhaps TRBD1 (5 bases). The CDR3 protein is CASSLDQGIKAFF. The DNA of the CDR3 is TGTGCCAGCAGCTTAGACCAGGGAATTAAAGCTTTCTTT.